The clone carrying this T cell receptor (beta chain) was counted a few times. Its antigen is as yet unknown. The entry originates in a study of T-cell memory formation after mild COVID-19. General study findings and limits: Later expanders leaned CD4+, whereas clones that contracted between day 15 and 85 were balanced CD4/CD8.

Trimming shortened V by 4 bases and J by 2 bases, and 13 bases separated the two germline ends. The length of the CDR3 is 14 residues. The germline CDR1 and CDR2 sequences are SGHRS and YFSETQ. 5'RACE primed at constant segments yielded TCR alpha and TCR beta cDNA libraries bearing sample barcodes and UMIs. TCRdb reprocessed the 5' RACE reads via MiXCR and lists one record per CDR3 protein. Among around 210,000 distinct CDR3 sequences listed, more than 8% were seen once. Material: PBMCs or a T cell subset sorted from them (not recorded which). The sequence was collected from a man between 18 and 35 years old who had mild COVID-19 (a few samples of this study predate the infection). Cell type and time point are not known. The rearrangement joins TRBV5-1 to TRBJ2-7; TRBD1 or TRBD2 may be the D gene (5 bases each). The CDR3 loop reads CASSRGSGPYEQYF. Here the CDR3 DNA reads TGCGCCAGCAGCCGGGGCAGCGGACCCTACGAGCAGTACTTC.